The present entry profiles one T cell receptor (beta chain) with its context. The antigen is not known. Treatment meaning: around 19 received Ad26.COV2.S at low or high dose, single or two shots; 5 received placebo; per-sample allocation not given. Day 63 following the first vaccine or placebo injection was when the samples were taken. The source of the sample is a study of Ad26.COV2.S vaccination and SARS-CoV-2 variants. Study summary: Once or twice, 56 days apart, Ad26.COV2.S was delivered intramuscularly.

V lost 4 bases to trimming and J lost 8 bases; unmatched junction nucleotides: 9. CDR1 and CDR2 from the germline V gene are SGHRS and YFSETQ. This CDR3 has 15 amino acids. Repertoires were generated with immunoSEQ multiplex PCR, while TCRdb's copy carries only in-frame clones and drops some. The sample carries some 640,000 clones, roughly 90% recorded once. Whole-study results and caveats: Vaccine recipients had higher spike-specific TCR breadth than placebo recipients.

The clonotype was recovered from a person aged 18-65 years who received the Ad26.COV2.S COVID-19 vaccine or a placebo. The sample consisted of peripheral blood, taken in a trial of Ad26.COV2.S vaccine versus placebo. This chain uses TRBV5-1 with TRBJ1-2; TRBD1 matches 12 bases. CDR3 sequence (DNA): TGCGCCAGCAGCGAGGGACAGGGGGCCCTCTGGGGCTACACCTTC. It translates to CASSEGQGALWGYTF.